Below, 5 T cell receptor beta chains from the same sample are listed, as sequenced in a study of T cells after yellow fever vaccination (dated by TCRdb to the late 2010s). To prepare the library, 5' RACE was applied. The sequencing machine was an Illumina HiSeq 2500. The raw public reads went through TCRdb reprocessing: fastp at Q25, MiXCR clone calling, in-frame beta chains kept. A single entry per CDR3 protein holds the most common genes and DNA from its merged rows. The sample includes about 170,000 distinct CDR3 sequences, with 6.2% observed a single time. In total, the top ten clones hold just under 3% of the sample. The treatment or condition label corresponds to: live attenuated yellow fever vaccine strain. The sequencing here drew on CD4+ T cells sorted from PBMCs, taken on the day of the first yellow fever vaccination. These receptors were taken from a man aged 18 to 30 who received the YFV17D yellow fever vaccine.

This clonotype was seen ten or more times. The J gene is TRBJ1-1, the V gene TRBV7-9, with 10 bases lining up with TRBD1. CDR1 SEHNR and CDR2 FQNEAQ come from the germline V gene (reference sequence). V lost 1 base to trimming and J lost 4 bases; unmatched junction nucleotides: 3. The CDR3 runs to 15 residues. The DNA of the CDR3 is TGTGCCAGCAGCTTAGGGAGGACAGGGGGCACTGAAGCTTTCTTT. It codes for CASSLGRTGGTEAFF.

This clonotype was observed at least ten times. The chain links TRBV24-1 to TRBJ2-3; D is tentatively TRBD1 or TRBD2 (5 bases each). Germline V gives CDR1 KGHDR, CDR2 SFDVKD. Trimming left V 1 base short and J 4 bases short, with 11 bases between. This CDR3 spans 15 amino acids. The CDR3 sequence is CATSDFSGPSDTQYF. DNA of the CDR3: TGTGCCACCAGTGATTTCTCGGGGCCATCAGATACGCAGTATTTT.

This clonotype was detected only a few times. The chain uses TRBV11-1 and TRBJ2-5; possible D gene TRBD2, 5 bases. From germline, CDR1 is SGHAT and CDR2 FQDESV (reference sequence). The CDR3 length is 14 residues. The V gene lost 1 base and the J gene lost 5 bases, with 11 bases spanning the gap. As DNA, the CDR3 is TGTGCCAGCAGCTTAGACGGGAAGAGGGAGACCCAGTACTTC. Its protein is CASSLDGKRETQYF.

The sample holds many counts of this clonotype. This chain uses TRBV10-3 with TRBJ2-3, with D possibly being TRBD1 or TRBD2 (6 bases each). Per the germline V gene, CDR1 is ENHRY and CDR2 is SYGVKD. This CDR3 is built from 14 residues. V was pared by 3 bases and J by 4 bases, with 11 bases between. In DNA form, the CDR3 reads TGTGCCATCAGTGAAGGGGGACTTTCAGATACGCAGTATTTT. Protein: CAISEGGLSDTQYF.

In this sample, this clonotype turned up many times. The CDR3 reads CASSYNEETQYF. CDR3 DNA: TGTGCCAGCAGCTACAACGAAGAGACCCAGTACTTC. This sequence joins TRBV7-2 and TRBJ2-5; D is uncertain. V was trimmed by 4 bases and J by 3 bases, leaving 6 bases between them. The CDR3 spans 12 residues. CDR1 and CDR2 (germline): SGHTA, FQGNSA.